The rows below give T cell receptor beta chains drawn from one sample of a study of OX40 agonist ivuxolimab in advanced cancers. Clones were sequenced by immunoSEQ multiplex PCR, and TCRdb holds only the in-frame ones, with some missing. The sample lists roughly 68,000 clones; roughly 83% were seen once. Sequencing used CD4+ or CD8+ T cells sorted from blood, obtained in a trial of the OX40 agonist ivuxolimab. These receptors came from an adult with an advanced solid tumor such as melanoma, head and neck, liver or kidney cancer. CDR3s include the opening cysteine and the closing phenylalanine or tryptophan. The D gene is left open where the match is weak. Size tells how often a clone was seen (once, few, many) or the class of an expanded clone, and some rows leave it out.

j_gene	abundance	v_gene	d_gene	CDR3aa	CDR3nt
TRBJ1-6	NA	TRBV30	NA	CAWVGERSPLHF	TGTGCCTGGGTCGGGGAACGGTCACCCCTCCACTTT
TRBJ2-7	NA	TRBV6-5	NA	CASSKTEGLPSEQYF	TGTGCCAGCAGCAAAACTGAGGGGCTGCCATCCGAGCAGTACTTC
TRBJ2-7	once	TRBV11-2	TRBD2	CASSFVAGDYEQYF	TGTGCCAGCAGCTTTGTAGCGGGGGACTACGAGCAGTACTTC
TRBJ1-2	many	TRBV30	NA	CAWSRVDNYGYTF	TGTGCCTGGAGTCGAGTGGATAACTATGGCTACACCTTC
TRBJ2-3	NA	TRBV19	TRBD2	CASSPLAGGPLF	TGTGCCAGTAGTCCTCTAGCGGGGGGGCCCCTATTT
TRBJ1-2	once	TRBV29-1	NA	CSVDPDGVAAQLRYGYTF	TGCAGCGTTGATCCGGATGGGGTCGCAGCCCAACTTCGCTATGGCTACACCTTC
TRBJ1-2	NA	TRBV6-5	TRBD1	CASNPTGGTYGYTF	TGTGCCAGCAACCCGACAGGGGGCACCTATGGCTACACCTTC
TRBJ1-5	NA	TRBV5-6	NA	CASSLGGGVDQPQHF	TGTGCCAGCAGCTTGGGGGGAGGGGTCGATCAGCCCCAGCATTTT
TRBJ1-6	NA	TRBV30	NA	CAWSVKGGPPLHF	TGTGCCTGGAGTGTTAAGGGGGGCCCACCCCTCCACTTT
TRBJ2-2	NA	TRBV2	TRBD1	CASSLRGRTGELFF	TGTGCCAGCAGTCTCAGGGGGCGCACCGGGGAGCTGTTTTTT
TRBJ1-2	NA	TRBV5-4	TRBD1	CASSGSGQALYGYTF	TGTGCCAGCAGCGGATCGGGACAGGCTCTCTATGGCTACACCTTC
TRBJ1-1	NA	TRBV19	NA	CASSIGARRTEAFF	TGTGCCAGTAGTATAGGCGCAAGAAGGACTGAAGCTTTCTTT
TRBJ2-2	NA	TRBV5-6	NA	CASSFVPPRSTGELFF	TGTGCCAGCAGCTTCGTACCACCGCGAAGTACCGGGGAGCTGTTTTTT
TRBJ1-2	NA	TRBV10-3	NA	CAISETVSYGYTF	TGTGCCATCAGCGAGACAGTGAGCTATGGCTACACCTTC
TRBJ2-7	NA	TRBV28	TRBD1	CASSPRQGSGNEQYF	TGTGCCAGCAGTCCCCGACAGGGATCCGGAAACGAGCAGTACTTC
TRBJ1-5	NA	TRBV21-1	NA	CASSKERRGGGQPQHF	TGTGCCAGCAGCAAAGAAAGGAGGGGAGGCGGGCAGCCCCAGCATTTT
TRBJ2-3	NA	TRBV10-3	NA	CAMRSDSTDTQYF	TGTGCCATGAGATCGGATAGCACAGATACGCAGTATTTT
TRBJ2-7	NA	TRBV28	TRBD1	CAGQARQGRYEQYF	TGTGCCGGACAAGCCAGACAGGGGCGGTACGAGCAGTACTTC
TRBJ2-3	NA	TRBV2	NA	CASSEVNTQYF	TGTGCCAGCAGTGAAGTAAATACGCAGTATTTT
TRBJ1-5	NA	TRBV7-2	NA	CASSFVGDGQPQHF	TGTGCCAGCAGCTTCGTGGGGGATGGTCAGCCCCAGCATTTT
TRBJ1-1	NA	TRBV29-1	NA	CSVGGVQGANTEAFF	TGCAGCGTTGGTGGGGTACAGGGCGCGAACACTGAAGCTTTCTTT
TRBJ2-5	NA	TRBV15	NA	CATSRATGTQYF	TGTGCCACCAGCAGAGCTACCGGGACCCAGTACTTC
TRBJ2-7	NA	TRBV5-4	NA	CASSPSQGIGEQYF	TGTGCCAGCAGCCCTTCACAGGGAATCGGCGAGCAGTACTTC
TRBJ2-2	NA	TRBV5-4	NA	CASSFRPFSTHTGELFF	TGTGCCAGCAGCTTCCGGCCATTTTCCACTCACACCGGGGAGCTGTTTTTT
TRBJ1-5	NA	TRBV30	TRBD1	CAWGGTGGNQPQHF	TGTGCCTGGGGAGGGACAGGTGGCAATCAGCCCCAGCATTTT
TRBJ2-6	NA	TRBV2	NA	CASSQSSGANVLTF	TGTGCCAGCTCACAAAGCTCTGGGGCCAACGTCCTGACTTTC
TRBJ2-7	NA	TRBV30	NA	CAWSPSYEQYF	TGTGCCTGGAGTCCCTCCTACGAGCAGTACTTC
TRBJ1-6	NA	TRBV6-6	NA	CASNRLIGNSPLHF	TGTGCCAGTAACCGTTTAATCGGCAATTCACCCCTCCACTTT
TRBJ1-2	NA	TRBV7-6	NA	CASSLWQGDGYTF	TGTGCCAGCAGCTTATGGCAGGGCGATGGCTACACCTTC
TRBJ1-2	NA	TRBV2	NA	CASSVVTGFYGYTF	TGTGCCAGCAGTGTTGTAACAGGATTCTATGGCTACACCTTC
TRBJ2-2	NA	TRBV6-6	NA	CASSYTWQVNTGELFF	TGTGCCAGCAGTTATACCTGGCAGGTCAACACCGGGGAGCTGTTTTTT
TRBJ1-1	NA	TRBV12-5	NA	CASGLEVGAGSEAFF	TGTGCTAGTGGTTTGGAGGTGGGGGCCGGATCTGAAGCTTTCTTT
TRBJ2-1	NA	TRBV6-6	NA	CASSYLGADSYNEQFF	TGTGCCAGCAGTTATTTGGGGGCAGATTCCTACAATGAGCAGTTCTTC
TRBJ2-5	once	TRBV7-9	TRBD1	CASSLAAGQGLGTQYF	TGTGCCAGCAGCTTAGCAGCGGGACAGGGTTTGGGGACCCAGTACTTC
TRBJ1-5	few	TRBV28	NA	CASSFDRSNQPQHF	TGTGCCAGCAGTTTTGACAGGAGCAATCAGCCCCAGCATTTT
TRBJ2-3	NA	TRBV25-1	NA	CASSDGGTDTQYF	TGTGCCAGCAGTGACGGGGGCACAGATACGCAGTATTTT
TRBJ1-6	NA	TRBV7-8	NA	CASSLAQTAINSPLHF	TGTGCCAGCAGCTTAGCCCAGACAGCGATCAATTCACCCCTCCACTTT
TRBJ2-5	NA	TRBV7-2	TRBD2	CASSPNLMGRVQTQYF	TGTGCCAGCAGCCCCAACCTTATGGGGAGGGTGCAGACCCAGTACTTC
TRBJ1-3	once	TRBV7-2	NA	CASSLSRADNSSGNTIYF	TGTGCCAGCAGCTTATCCAGAGCCGACAATAGCTCTGGAAACACCATATATTTT
TRBJ2-3	NA	TRBV20-1	NA	CSDGTDTQYF	TGCAGTGACGGCACAGATACGCAGTATTTT
TRBJ1-5	medium-sized	TRBV19	NA	CATRTDPSNQPQHF	TGTGCCACCCGGACGGATCCTAGCAATCAGCCCCAGCATTTT
TRBJ1-2	NA	TRBV6-5	NA	CASSPTVLSNYGYTF	TGTGCCTCTAGCCCCACGGTTCTCTCTAACTATGGCTACACCTTC
TRBJ1-2	NA	TRBV6-1	TRBD1	CASSDGQAYYGYTF	TGTGCCAGCAGCGATGGACAGGCATACTATGGCTACACCTTC
TRBJ2-7	NA	TRBV6-6	NA	CASSLGQNYEQYF	TGTGCCAGCAGCCTCGGACAGAACTACGAGCAGTACTTC
TRBJ1-4	NA	TRBV2	NA	CASTRMGLLDEKLFF	TGTGCCAGCACCCGGATGGGTCTTCTTGATGAAAAACTGTTTTTT
TRBJ1-6	NA	TRBV11-2	TRBD1	CASSLYGQGANSPLHF	TGTGCCAGCAGCTTGTACGGACAGGGGGCGAACTCACCCCTCCACTTT
TRBJ1-5	NA	TRBV6-5	TRBD1	CASRTQGAGNQPQHF	TGTGCCAGCAGAACCCAGGGGGCTGGCAATCAGCCCCAGCATTTT
TRBJ1-1	NA	TRBV7-2	NA	CASSLPAAGGNTEAFF	TGTGCCAGCAGCCTCCCGGCCGCGGGGGGTAACACTGAAGCTTTCTTT